This T cell receptor (delta chain) was retrieved from a study of γδ T cells in repeated Plasmodium falciparum infection. Turning to this clone: TCRdb shows a much larger clone's protein in place of this DNA's translation, and the two differ at residue 10, likely through a read error; the protein shown is translated from the DNA.

Gammadelta T cells were flow-sorted from PBMC into Vgamma9/Vdelta2+ and Vdelta2-negative populations for bulk analysis. Each sorted gammadelta sample had TRG and TRD chains sequenced. TCRdb re-identified clones in the multiplex PCR reads via CATT. The table lists 85,000 to 90,000 delta-chain clones, roughly 1.4% of them singletons, with approximately 10% in the top ten. Germline V gene data show CDR1 as TSWWSYY and CDR2 as QGS. The CDR3 is 19 residues long. V gave up 5 bases and J gave up 2 bases, with 27 bases separating them. The sequenced sample consisted of gamma-delta T cells from blood. The receptor was isolated from a pool of human donors (malaria-infected and uninfected, not separated). This chain links TRDV1 with TRDJ1, with D maybe TRDD2 (5 bases). No J gene was available from TCRdb, and it was assigned here by a germline match of the DNA. The CDR3 nucleotides are TGTGCTCTTGGGACGCCGAAAAACTTCCCGCATCGTAGGACCGATAAACTCATCTTT. The encoded protein is CALGTPKNFPHRRTDKLIF.